Listed here are 28 T cell receptor beta chains from one sample, sequenced in a study of blood T cell repertoires in COVID-19. Measured with immunoSEQ multiplex PCR; TCRdb has only the in-frame clones, and not every one. The sample gives 250,000 to 400,000 clones, roughly 90% of which show up once; approximately 2.5% is in the top ten. The sequenced material came from PBMCs or T cells enriched from blood (not recorded which). The receptors shown here come from a man aged 55-75 years who had recovered from COVID-19.

The chain combines TRBV2 with TRBJ1-5; no reliable D call. CDR1 is SNHLY, CDR2 FYNNEI, per germline. With 6 bases removed from V and 3 bases from J, the gap between germline ends came to 12 bases. This CDR3 has 14 residues. The CDR3 DNA reads as TGTGCCAGCAGAGCCTTAGAGGACAATCAGCCCCAGCATTTT. Translation gives CASRALEDNQPQHF.

This chain links TRBV7-2 with TRBJ2-2; TRBD1 is a possible D gene (6 bases). V was pared by 5 bases and J by 7 bases, with 14 bases between. The CDR3 totals 14 residues. Germline-derived CDR1 and CDR2 are SGHTA and FQGNSA. CDR3 protein: CASSPTPGVGELFF. In DNA, the CDR3 is TGTGCCAGCAGCCCAACGCCAGGGGTCGGGGAGCTGTTTTTT.

This clone showed up many times. V is TRBV11-3 and J is TRBJ2-2, with D unclear. CDR3 length: 14 amino acids. Germline lookup yields CDR1 SGHNT and CDR2 YENEEA. V lost 4 bases to trimming and J lost 4 bases, with 10 bases between them. The DNA for the CDR3 is TGTGCCAGCAGCTCGGGTCCTTTCACCGGGGAGCTGTTTTTT. This translates into CASSSGPFTGELFF.

The genes are TRBV6-6 and TRBJ1-2; 8 bases line up with TRBD1. The CDR3 spans 15 residues. Trimming removed 6 bases from V and 4 bases from J; junction bases left unmatched: 10. Germline V gene sequence: CDR1 MNHNY, CDR2 SVGAGI (reference sequence). CDR3 in amino acids: CASRPQGARSYGYTF. CDR3 nucleotide sequence: TGTGCCAGCAGGCCCCAGGGGGCGCGGAGCTATGGCTACACCTTC.

This chain links TRBV9 with TRBJ2-1; 10 nucleotides agree with TRBD2. This CDR3 comprises 14 residues. V shed 3 bases and J 7 bases; nucleotides not matched to a gene: 4. Germline lookup yields CDR1 SGDLS and CDR2 YYNGEE. CDR3 sequence: CASSGQREGNEQFF. DNA for the CDR3: TGTGCCAGCAGCGGGCAGCGGGAGGGGAATGAGCAGTTCTTC. Filled out from reference TRBV9 and TRBJ2-1, the complete variable domain reads DSGVTQTPKHLITATGQRVTLRCSPRSGDLSVYWYQQSLDQGLQFLIQYYNGEERAKGNILERFSAQQFPDLHSELNLSSLELGDSALYFCASSGQREGNEQFFGPGTRLTVL.

This chain uses TRBV3-1 (or the pseudogene TRBV3-2) with TRBJ1-6; no reliable D call. V lost 4 bases and J 7 bases, leaving 14 bases between the germline ends. This CDR3 is 15 amino acids long. Germline V CDR1 and CDR2: LGHDT, YNNKEL (reference sequence). The CDR3 DNA reads TGTGCCAGCAGCCGATCAGAAAACCGAAATTCACCCCTCCACTTT. This encodes CASSRSENRNSPLHF.

This rearrangement joins TRBV5-4 to TRBJ1-1, with 10 bases lining up with TRBD1. CDR3 length equals 16 residues. The germline CDR1 and CDR2 sequences are SGHNT and YYREEE (reference sequence). Germline trimming cut 3 bases from V and 7 bases from J; bases unmatched to any gene: 12. CDR3 sequence reads: CASSSAKTGGRNEAFF. The DNA of the CDR3 is TGTGCCAGCAGCTCGGCAAAGACAGGGGGCCGGAATGAAGCTTTCTTT. The entire variable domain, with the rest obtained from reference TRBV5-4 and TRBJ1-1, is as follows: ETGVTQSPTHLIKTRGQQVTLRCSSQSGHNTVSWYQQALGQGPQFIFQYYREEENGRGNFPPRFSGLQFPNYSSELNVNALELDDSALYLCASSSAKTGGRNEAFFGQGTRLTVV.

V gene TRBV18 combines with J gene TRBJ1-1; no reliable D call. Germline V gene lookup returns CDR1 KGHSH and CDR2 LQKENI. Trimming took off 3 bases at V and 7 bases at J, with 18 bases between the two ends. The CDR3 runs to 15 residues. In DNA, the CDR3 is TGTGCCAGCTCACCGCCTAATAGTTTAAGAAATGAAGCTTTCTTT. Residues: CASSPPNSLRNEAFF.

The gene calls are TRBV10-2 and TRBJ2-1; TRBD2 matches 7 bases. Trimming took 6 bases from V and 8 from J; bases not matched to a gene: 13. Germline V gene data show CDR1 as WSHSY and CDR2 as SAAADI. This CDR3 contains 15 residues. CDR3 sequence reads: CASSGGTEGIDEQFF. The CDR3 nucleotides are TGCGCCAGCAGCGGGGGGACGGAGGGGATCGATGAGCAGTTCTTC.

The V and J genes are TRBV3-1 (or the pseudogene TRBV3-2) and TRBJ1-6, with D possibly being TRBD1 (6 bases). The CDR3 is made up of 12 amino acids. V lost 4 bases and J 10 bases, leaving 8 bases between the germline ends. Germline V gene lookup returns CDR1 LGHDT and CDR2 YNNKEL (reference sequence). The CDR3, as DNA: TGTGCCAGCAGCCCAGGGGACTCACCCCTCCACTTT. This gives the protein CASSPGDSPLHF.

This rearrangement joins TRBV14 to TRBJ2-1, with TRBD2 matching over 9 bases. Germline V gene lookup returns CDR1 SGHDN and CDR2 FVKESK. The CDR3 is 15 amino acids. The trim removed 1 base at V and 9 bases at J, leaving 7 bases unmatched. CDR3: CASSQVVAGVGEQFF. CDR3 nucleotides: TGTGCCAGCAGCCAAGTAGTAGCGGGAGTCGGTGAGCAGTTCTTC. The full variable domain, with the rest looked up from reference TRBV14 and TRBJ2-1, is EAGVTQFPSHSVIEKGQTVTLRCDPISGHDNLYWYRRVMGKEIKFLLHFVKESKQDESGMPNNRFLAERTGGTYSTLKVQPAELEDSGVYFCASSQVVAGVGEQFFGPGTRLTVL.

This chain connects TRBV7-9 to TRBJ2-2; the D is unclear. V dropped 5 bases and J dropped 8 bases, with 21 bases sitting between them. The CDR3 runs 16 residues. CDR1 is SEHNR, CDR2 FQNEAQ, per germline (reference sequence). The CDR3 DNA reads TGTGCCAGCAGCCCTCTGCCCCTAGGTCTGTTTGGGGAGCTGTTTTTT. It translates to CASSPLPLGLFGELFF.

This clone was observed a few times. The rearrangement uses TRBV30 and TRBJ2-1; weak D call: TRBD2 (5 bases). Per the germline V gene, CDR1 is GTSNPN and CDR2 is SVGIG (reference sequence). The CDR3 contains 13 residues. V dropped 7 bases and J dropped 0 bases, with 10 bases sitting between them. CDR3 nucleotides: TGTGCCTTGGACTCGAGCTCCTACAATGAGCAGTTCTTC. Translated: CALDSSSYNEQFF.

The chain combines TRBV7-9 with TRBJ2-1; 9 nucleotides align to TRBD2. Germline loops: CDR1 SEHNR, CDR2 FQNEAQ (reference sequence). Losses at the gene ends were 5 bases for V and 3 bases for J; bases not matched to a gene: 5. The CDR3 covers 15 residues. CDR3 amino acids: CASSGAGGFYNEQFF. The DNA for the CDR3 is TGTGCCAGCAGCGGAGCGGGGGGCTTCTACAATGAGCAGTTCTTC.

This clone was found a few times. This rearrangement joins TRBV3-1 (or the pseudogene TRBV3-2) to TRBJ2-1, with unresolved D. In germline, CDR1 is LGHDT, CDR2 YNNKEL (reference sequence). Trimming cost V 1 base and J 9 bases, with 10 bases left between them. There are 13 residues in the CDR3. The CDR3 here is CASSQVVVSEQFF. CDR3 bases: TGTGCCAGCAGCCAAGTGGTAGTTAGTGAGCAGTTCTTC.

The rearrangement uses TRBV4-1 and TRBJ2-7, with 10 bases identical to TRBD2. The V segment lost 2 bases and the J segment 2 bases; nucleotides outside the gene matches: 0. CDR1 MGHRA and CDR2 YSYEKL come from the germline V gene. CDR3 length equals 14 residues. The CDR3 DNA sequence: TGCGCCAGCAGCCAAAGCGGGAGGGCCTACGAGCAGTACTTC. Translating it yields CASSQSGRAYEQYF.

The chain combines TRBV5-4 with TRBJ1-3; 7 bases map to TRBD1. The CDR3 has 14 residues. Germline CDR1 and CDR2: SGHNT and YYREEE (reference sequence). The J segment lost 2 bases and the V segment lost 2 bases, leaving 1 base of the junction unmatched. The CDR3 DNA reads TGTGCCAGCAGCTTAGGGACAGCTGGAAACACCATATATTTT. It yields the protein CASSLGTAGNTIYF.

The J gene is TRBJ2-1, the V gene TRBV5-8, with 9 positions matching TRBD2. The CDR3 length is 16 residues. V lost 0 bases, J lost 2 bases, and 3 bases stayed unmatched. Germline lookup yields CDR1 SGHTS and CDR2 YDEGEE. In DNA form, the CDR3 reads TGTGCCAGCAGCTTGGAAGGCGGGGGGGCCTACAATGAGCAGTTCTTC. Translating gives CASSLEGGGAYNEQFF. The entire variable domain, with the rest obtained from reference TRBV5-8 and TRBJ2-1, is as follows: EAGVTQSPTHLIKTRGQQATLRCSPISGHTSVYWYQQALGLGLQFLLWYDEGEERNRGNFPPRFSGRQFPNYSSELNVNALELEDSALYLCASSLEGGGAYNEQFFGPGTRLTVL.

The rearrangement links TRBV5-6 to TRBJ1-2, with TRBD1 as a possible D gene (6 bases). The CDR3 sequence is 15 residues long. Trimming cost V 0 bases and J 5 bases, with 14 bases left between them. Germline V gene sequence: CDR1 SGHDT, CDR2 YYEEEE. In DNA form, the CDR3 reads TGTGCCAGCAGCTTGGTTCCAGGGGCTATTTATGGCTACACCTTC. This gives the protein CASSLVPGAIYGYTF.

The rearrangement links TRBV13 to TRBJ1-6; 9 bases fit TRBD1. After removal of 5 bases from V and 7 bases from J, the junction contained 6 bases not matched to a gene. The CDR3 is made up of 15 amino acids. Germline V gene lookup returns CDR1 PRHDT and CDR2 FYEKMQ (reference sequence). CDR3 nucleotides: TGTGCCAGCAGCACCCGGACAGGGGCAAATTCACCCCTCCACTTT. It translates to CASSTRTGANSPLHF.

The chain couples TRBV14 to TRBJ2-1; 11 bases agree with TRBD1. After removal of 5 bases from V and 13 bases from J, the junction contained 13 bases not matched to a gene. The CDR3 is 15 residues long. The germline CDR1 and CDR2 sequences are SGHDN and FVKESK. The CDR3 DNA reads TGTGCCAGCAGCAAGACCGGGACAGGGGGGGATGGTCAGTTCTTC. Translated: CASSKTGTGGDGQFF.

The J gene is TRBJ1-2, the V gene TRBV12-3 or TRBV12-4, with D tentatively TRBD1 (5 bases). The CDR3 is 10 amino acids. V lost 8 bases to trimming and J lost 4 bases, with 5 bases between them. The CDR3 here is CASGAYGYTF. In DNA, the CDR3 is TGTGCCAGCGGGGCCTATGGCTACACCTTC.

The gene calls are TRBV9 and TRBJ2-1; 8 bases are shared with TRBD2. CDR3 length: 18 residues. V dropped 3 bases and J dropped 4; count of bases not matched to a gene: 15. Looked up from germline, CDR1 is SGDLS and CDR2 is YYNGEE. CDR3 sequence (DNA): TGTGCCAGCAGCGGTGCTGTTTTCAGCGGGGGAACGTACAATGAGCAGTTCTTC. Its translation is CASSGAVFSGGTYNEQFF.

The genes are TRBV7-9 and TRBJ1-2; D gene unclear. CDR1 SEHNR and CDR2 FQNEAQ come from the germline V gene (reference sequence). The V gene lost 1 base and the J gene lost 4 bases, with 10 bases spanning the gap. The CDR3 is 14 amino acids. This CDR3 reads CASSLVGVSYGYTF. CDR3 nucleotides: TGTGCCAGCAGCTTAGTCGGGGTTTCCTATGGCTACACCTTC.

The chain is built from TRBV19 and TRBJ2-1; perhaps TRBD2 as D (6 bases). Looked up from germline, CDR1 is LNHDA and CDR2 is SQIVND (reference sequence). This CDR3 spans 13 amino acids. Trimming cost V 7 bases and J 2 bases, with 9 bases left between them. The CDR3 reads CASTLAPYNEQFF. For the CDR3, the DNA is TGTGCCAGTACCCTAGCGCCCTACAATGAGCAGTTCTTC.

The CDR3 spells CASSFRDSLNTEAFF. For the CDR3, the DNA is TGTGCCAGCAGCTTCAGGGACAGTTTGAACACTGAAGCTTTCTTT. The rearrangement joins TRBV5-4 to TRBJ1-1; 7 nucleotides align to TRBD1. Germline assignment: CDR1 SGHNT and CDR2 YYREEE (reference sequence). The CDR3 contains 15 residues. V trimming: 2 bases; J trimming: 0 bases; junction bases outside the gene matches: 4.

The J gene is TRBJ2-3, the V gene TRBV20-1; the D gene is possibly TRBD2 (5 bases). V gave up 3 bases and J gave up 14 bases, with 15 bases separating them. There are 11 residues in the CDR3. The germline gives CDR1 DFQATT, CDR2 SNEGSKA (reference sequence). The DNA of the CDR3 is TGCAGTGCTAGGAGTCTAGCTGCAGCGTATTTT. Its translation: CSARSLAAAYF.

The V call is TRBV11-2, the J call TRBJ2-6; D gene ambiguous. Per the germline V gene, CDR1 is SGHAT and CDR2 is FQNNGV. V shed 1 base and J shed 3 bases, with 10 bases lying between them. The CDR3 spans 16 residues. Written as DNA, the CDR3 is TGTGCCAGCAGCTTAGTAAGCTCTGTTGGGGCCAACGTCCTGACTTTC. It is translated as CASSLVSSVGANVLTF.